One sample yielded the 19 T cell receptor beta chains listed below, sequenced in a study of CD8 T cells in Susac syndrome. RNA totalling about 0.5 to 1 ug underwent reverse transcription with random hexamers. In TCRdb, the immunoSEQ multiplex PCR reads were re-called with MiXCR into one record per CDR3 protein. The sample includes around 300,000 distinct CDR3 sequences, about 89% of them seen just once. The specimen sequenced was CD8+ T cells from PBMCs. Every receptor here comes from a human donor with multiple sclerosis.

The gene calls are TRBV28 and TRBJ2-7; a possible D gene is TRBD1 (6 bases). The V end lost 5 bases, the J end lost 7 bases, and 9 bases lay between the germline ends. The CDR3 is made up of 11 amino acids. In germline, CDR1 is MDHEN, CDR2 SYDVKM. As DNA, the CDR3 is TGTGCCAGCAGTAACAGGGCTGAGCAGTACTTC. Protein sequence: CASSNRAEQYF.

This chain joins TRBV20-1 and TRBJ2-2; the D is unclear. Trimming cost V 4 bases and J 0 bases, with 6 bases left between them. The germline CDR1 and CDR2 sequences are DFQATT and SNEGSKA (reference sequence). The CDR3 spans 13 residues. The CDR3 nucleotides read TGCAGTGCTACGCCCGCGAACACCGGGGAGCTGTTTTTT. As protein: CSATPANTGELFF.

This chain joins TRBV2 and TRBJ2-6, with 10 positions matching TRBD2. Per germline, CDR1 SNHLY and CDR2 FYNNEI. The V and J ends lost 3 bases and 1 base, in that order; junction bases with no gene match: 6. The CDR3 sequence is 18 residues long. For the CDR3, the DNA is TGTGCCAGCAGTGACTTAGCGGGGGGCACTTCTGGGGCCAACGTCCTGACTTTC. Translation gives CASSDLAGGTSGANVLTF.

This rearrangement joins TRBV27 to TRBJ1-1; D unresolved. Germline CDR1 MNHEY, CDR2 SMNVEV (reference sequence). The ends were cut back, 3 bases at V and 0 bases at J, with 8 bases in the middle. The CDR3 spans 14 residues. The CDR3: CASSLSTMNTEAFF. The CDR3 DNA sequence: TGTGCCAGCAGTTTGTCAACCATGAACACTGAAGCTTTCTTT.

V gene TRBV5-1 combines with J gene TRBJ2-7, with 8 positions matching TRBD2. CDR3 length equals 13 residues. Germline assignment: CDR1 SGHRS and CDR2 YFSETQ. Trimming cost V 7 bases and J 4 bases; bases outside gene matches: 7. The CDR3 sequence is CASVRGGVYEQYF. The CDR3 DNA reads TGCGCCAGCGTCCGGGGGGGCGTTTACGAGCAGTACTTC.

V usage is TRBV12-3 or TRBV12-4 and J usage is TRBJ2-2; D not resolved. The CDR3 totals 11 residues. V was cut by 2 bases and J by 11 bases, with 6 bases left in between. The CDR3 DNA sequence: TGTGCCAGCAGTTTATCGAGTGAGCTGTTTTTT. Translating it yields CASSLSSELFF.

This rearrangement joins TRBV4-2 to TRBJ1-1; D perhaps matches TRBD1 (6 bases). Germline V CDR1 and CDR2: LGHNA, YNFKEQ. Trimming removed 2 bases from V and 1 base from J, with 11 bases in between. The CDR3 is made up of 15 amino acids. CDR3 nucleotides: TGTGCCAGCAGCCAACTGACAGGATCGAACACTGAAGCTTTCTTT. This codes for CASSQLTGSNTEAFF.

The chain employs TRBV12-3 or TRBV12-4 and TRBJ1-5; D remains ambiguous. This CDR3 has 13 amino acids. Trimming stripped 6 bases from V and 12 bases from J, with 18 bases between. CDR3 amino acids: CASSLEGITLQHF. The CDR3 nucleotides are TGTGCCAGCAGCCTGGAAGGGATCACTCTCCAGCATTTT.

This chain uses TRBV28 with TRBJ2-7, with 7 positions matching TRBD1. V lost 0 bases and J lost 6; bases outside the gene matches: 8. Germline CDR1 reads MDHEN; CDR2 reads SYDVKM. This CDR3 is 15 amino acids long. The CDR3 sequence: CASSLWGDSLGEQYF. In nucleotides, the CDR3 is TGTGCCAGCAGTTTATGGGGGGACAGTCTCGGCGAGCAGTACTTC.

The rearrangement joins TRBV7-8 to TRBJ2-7; tentative D call: TRBD1 (5 bases). The CDR3 spans 15 residues. V was trimmed by 6 bases and J by 2 bases, leaving 17 bases between them. Germline-derived CDR1 and CDR2 are SGHVS and FQNEAQ. As DNA, the CDR3 is TGTGCCAGCAGTTCCAGAACAGGAGTCCCCTACGAGCAGTACTTC. Its protein is CASSSRTGVPYEQYF.

This clonotype was found a few times. This chain joins TRBV4-2 and TRBJ2-1; a possible D gene is TRBD1 (6 bases). Deletions cut 2 bases from V and 6 bases from J, with 17 bases between. CDR1 is LGHNA and CDR2 is YNFKEQ in the germline V gene. The CDR3 runs to 16 residues. CDR3 in amino acids: CASSQPPGTPLNEQFF. CDR3 nucleotides: TGTGCCAGCAGCCAACCTCCCGGGACACCCCTCAATGAGCAGTTCTTC.

CDR3 sequence: CASSQDRQGFYNEQFF. The CDR3 nucleotides are TGCGCCAGCAGCCAAGATCGGCAGGGGTTCTACAATGAGCAGTTCTTC. The J gene is TRBJ2-1, the V gene TRBV4-3, with D tentatively TRBD1 (6 bases). Germline V CDR1 and CDR2: LGHNA, YSLEER. The CDR3 extends over 16 amino acids. V dropped 0 bases and J dropped 3 bases, with 12 bases sitting between them.

There are a few counts of this clonotype. This rearrangement joins TRBV5-6 to TRBJ2-3, with D unresolved. With 3 bases removed from V and 6 bases from J, the gap between germline ends came to 8 bases. CDR1 is SGHDT and CDR2 is YYEEEE in the germline V gene. The CDR3 sequence is 12 residues long. The CDR3 reads CASSWGVDTQYF. Here the CDR3 DNA reads TGTGCCAGCAGCTGGGGTGTGGATACGCAGTATTTT.

V usage is TRBV6-1 and J usage is TRBJ1-1; no reliable D call. Germline CDR1 and CDR2: MNHNS and SASEGT. The CDR3 covers 14 residues. Trimming took off 8 bases at V and 1 base at J, with 14 bases between the two ends. Here the CDR3 reads CASRRSGPNTEAFF. DNA of the CDR3: TGTGCCAGCCGCCGATCCGGCCCGAACACTGAAGCTTTCTTT.

This chain connects TRBV7-2 to TRBJ2-7; 13 bases line up with TRBD2. This CDR3 has 17 amino acids. With 5 bases clipped from V and 6 bases from J, the junction kept 13 bases outside the gene matches. From germline, CDR1 is SGHTA and CDR2 FQGNSA. DNA of the CDR3: TGTGCCAGCAGCCCTCCGGGACTAGCGGGGACCGGGTTCGAGCAGTACTTC. It specifies CASSPPGLAGTGFEQYF.

This clonotype was detected a few times. V usage is TRBV2 and J usage is TRBJ2-7, with a tentative D call TRBD1 (6 bases). Trimming took off 11 bases at V and 4 bases at J, with 15 bases between the two ends. CDR3 length: 12 amino acids. Germline V CDR1 and CDR2: SNHLY, FYNNEI. Here the CDR3 DNA reads TGTGCCTGTACAGGGATCTGGTACGAGCAGTACTTC. Protein product: CACTGIWYEQYF.

This clonotype has just a few counts. V usage is TRBV5-4 and J usage is TRBJ2-2; 8 bases are a match to TRBD1. The ends lost 2 bases at V and 7 bases at J; junction bases unmatched: 10. CDR1 and CDR2 (germline): SGHNT, YYREEE (reference sequence). The CDR3 has 16 residues. The CDR3 DNA is TGTGCCAGCAGCTTAGTGACAGGGGTCATGGGCGGGGAGCTGTTTTTT. It is translated as CASSLVTGVMGGELFF.

The J gene is TRBJ1-5, the V gene TRBV20-1, with D perhaps matching TRBD1 (5 bases). CDR1 and CDR2 (germline): DFQATT, SNEGSKA (reference sequence). The CDR3 totals 16 residues. The V and J ends lost 3 bases and 0 bases respectively, with 15 bases between them. In DNA, the CDR3 is TGCAGTGCTAGCCAGGGCGGAGGGGTTAGCAATCAGCCCCAGCATTTT. Translating gives CSASQGGGVSNQPQHF.

The rearrangement joins TRBV19 to TRBJ1-5; D gene unclear. This CDR3 spans 15 amino acids. V gave up 4 bases and J gave up 3 bases, with 13 bases separating them. Germline V CDR1 and CDR2: LNHDA, SQIVND (reference sequence). DNA for the CDR3: TGTGCCAGTAGTACCGAGGTACAGTTCAATCAGCCCCAGCATTTT. Translated: CASSTEVQFNQPQHF.